This T cell receptor beta chain was sequenced during a study of a mutant IDH1 vaccine in newly diagnosed glioma. Turning to the study itself: First vaccine doses came 4-6 weeks after radiotherapy alone, or with temozolomide cycles.

On this clone: Its antigen is still unknown.

Time point denoted: week 23, last vaccination. With topical imiquimod, each dose of the vaccine consisted of 300 ug of mutant IDH1 20-mer peptide. Method: immunoSEQ multiplex PCR; TCRdb's copy keeps in-frame clones and lacks some. The table shows 41,000 or so clones, with 78% occurring only once. This CDR3 has 14 residues. Germline lookup yields CDR1 LGHNA and CDR2 YNFKEQ. V was clipped by 1 base and J by 0 bases, with 6 bases between them. The source material was PBMCs, sampled from a glioma patient whose treatment included an IDH1 peptide vaccine. The chain employs TRBV4-2 and TRBJ1-1; D call uncertain. The receptor comes from a woman in her thirties or forties with glioma. Some clones in this sample may be carry-over from other donors' samples. This chain's CDR3 is CASSQGGMNTEAFF. The CDR3 nucleotides are TGTGCCAGCAGCCAAGGGGGAATGAACACTGAAGCTTTCTTT.